The rows below give T cell receptor beta chains drawn from one sample of a study of Tregs in tolerant kidney transplant recipients. Sequencing used immunoSEQ multiplex PCR; TCRdb keeps in-frame clones, though not all of them. The sample holds about 81,000 clones, more than 85% seen once. Here the sequenced sample was CD4+ T cells from blood (PBMCs), taken 24 months after the transplant. The receptors derive from a human patient who received a combined kidney and bone marrow transplant. Some T cells could come from the graft donor. Each CDR3 is given with its conserved first and last residue. The D gene is left open where the match is weak. Clone sizes are given selectively: once, few, many, or a class where the clone is expanded.

CDR3 DNA	CDR3 protein	D gene	J gene	clone size	V gene
TGTGCCAGCAGTTTAACTAGCGGGGAAGAGACCCAGTACTTC	CASSLTSGEETQYF	TRBD2	TRBJ2-5	.	TRBV28
TGTGCCAGTCAGGGACAGAAAGCCCGGGGAGGAAAACTGTTTTTT	CASQGQKARGGKLFF	TRBD1	TRBJ1-4	.	TRBV19
TGTGCCATCAGTGAGGGAGAGGATCAAGAGACCCAGTACTTC	CAISEGEDQETQYF	.	TRBJ2-5	.	TRBV10-3
TGTGCCAGAAGCCTGCGGACAGCAATAAATAATTCCCCCCTCCACTTT	CARSLRTAINNSPLHF	.	TRBJ1-6	.	TRBV5-3
TGCGCCAGCAGCCAAGAGGAGCGTCGCCCCGGCTATGGCTACACCTTC	CASSQEERRPGYGYTF	.	TRBJ1-2	.	TRBV4-1
TGTGCCAGTAGTATGTGGGCGAACACTGAAGCTTTCTTT	CASSMWANTEAFF	.	TRBJ1-1	few	TRBV19
TGTGCCAGCAGCCAAGGGGAGGGTGGGAGGACAGGGTTGAATGAGCAGTTCTTC	CASSQGEGGRTGLNEQFF	.	TRBJ2-1	few	TRBV4-2
TGTGCCGGATCCAAGCGCGGGGGGACTAACTACAATGAGCAGTTCTTC	CAGSKRGGTNYNEQFF	TRBD2	TRBJ2-1	.	TRBV4-2
TGTGCCAGCAGCTTATCTGCAGGGGCAGATACGCAGTATTTT	CASSLSAGADTQYF	.	TRBJ2-3	.	TRBV7-3
TGTGCCATCAGACAGGGAGCATCCTATAATTCCCCCCTCCACTTT	CAIRQGASYNSPLHF	.	TRBJ1-6	.	TRBV10-3
TGTGCCAGCAGCGTCCTTAGCGCCGCGAACACCGGGGAGCTGTTTTTT	CASSVLSAANTGELFF	.	TRBJ2-2	.	TRBV9
TGTACCACAGCGACCCCAGGGGGCCGAAACACCATATATTTT	CTTATPGGRNTIYF	TRBD1	TRBJ1-3	.	TRBV7-2
TGTGCCAGCAGCGGCTCCCTTACTAGCGGGAGCATCTACGAGCAGTACTTC	CASSGSLTSGSIYEQYF	TRBD2	TRBJ2-7	.	TRBV9
TGCGCCAGCAGCGTTGGGAGCTTAGACCCAGATACGCAGTATTTT	CASSVGSLDPDTQYF	.	TRBJ2-3	.	TRBV5-1